These 23 T cell receptor beta chains share one sample of origin, sequenced in a study of cytomegalovirus exposure and HLA in healthy donors. 13 Jbeta primers and 60 Vbeta primers were used for the PCR. Sequencing used immunoSEQ multiplex PCR; TCRdb keeps in-frame clones, though not all of them. This table holds roughly 130,000 clones, 70% to 85% found once. The specimen was PBMCs. These receptors were obtained from a woman aged 50 to 60 in good health and CMV-seropositive.

V gene TRBV15 combines with J gene TRBJ1-5; 10 positions agree with TRBD1. The CDR3 runs 16 residues. After removal of 5 bases from V and 2 bases from J, the junction contained 6 bases not matched to a gene. From germline, CDR1 is LNHNV and CDR2 YYDKDF (reference sequence). In DNA, the CDR3 is TGTGCCACCAGCGACGGGGACAGGGGTGGCAATCAGCCCCAGCATTTT. Translating gives CATSDGDRGGNQPQHF. The full variable domain, its missing parts supplied by reference TRBV15 and TRBJ1-5, is DAMVIQNPRYQVTQFGKPVTLSCSQTLNHNVMYWYQQKSSQAPKLLFHYYDKDFNNEADTPDNFQSRRPNTSFCFLDIRSPGLGDTAMYLCATSDGDRGGNQPQHFGDGTRLSIL.

This rearrangement joins TRBV11-1 to TRBJ2-5; 8 positions match TRBD1. The CDR3 length is 15 residues. The V gene's germline CDR1 is SGHAT and CDR2 FQDESV (reference sequence). The ends lost 3 bases at V and 5 bases at J; junction bases unmatched: 8. The DNA of the CDR3 is TGTGCCAGCAGCTTTCAGCAGGGGGCGGGGGAGACCCAGTACTTC. Residues: CASSFQQGAGETQYF. Full variable domain (rest looked up from reference TRBV11-1 and TRBJ2-5): EAEVAQSPRYKITEKSQAVAFWCDPISGHATLYWYRQILGQGPELLVQFQDESVVDDSQLPKDRFSAERLKGVDSTLKIQPAELGDSAMYLCASSFQQGAGETQYFGPGTRLLVL.

This sequence joins TRBV7-6 and TRBJ2-5; TRBD2 matches 7 bases. The CDR3 has 14 residues. V lost 1 base to trimming and J lost 5 bases; unmatched junction nucleotides: 4. Germline lookup yields CDR1 SGHVS and CDR2 FNYEAQ. The CDR3 is CASSLGGGWETQYF. In DNA form, the CDR3 reads TGTGCCAGCAGCTTAGGCGGGGGATGGGAGACCCAGTACTTC.

The J gene is TRBJ1-6, the V gene TRBV2, with 8 nucleotides matching TRBD1. Trimming at V came to 6 bases and at J to 10 bases, leaving 14 bases not matched to a gene. This CDR3 is built from 16 residues. CDR1 is SNHLY, CDR2 FYNNEI, per germline. CDR3 sequence (DNA): TGTGCCAGCAGCAACCGGGACAGGCTTGCGTACTCACCCCTCCACTTT. Its translation is CASSNRDRLAYSPLHF. The full variable domain, its missing parts supplied by reference TRBV2 and TRBJ1-6, is EPEVTQTPSHQVTQMGQEVILRCVPISNHLYFYWYRQILGQKVEFLVSFYNNEISEKSEIFDDQFSVERPDGSNFTLKIRSTKLEDSAMYFCASSNRDRLAYSPLHFGNGTRLTVT.

This chain uses TRBV7-2 with TRBJ1-2; 9 positions match TRBD1. Germline lookup yields CDR1 SGHTA and CDR2 FQGNSA. CDR3 length equals 13 residues. Trimming at V came to 4 bases and at J to 11 bases, leaving 8 bases not matched to a gene. CDR3 sequence reads: CASSSGQGGRYTF. The CDR3 DNA reads TGTGCCAGCAGCTCGGGACAGGGAGGAAGATACACCTTC.

The gene calls are TRBV15 and TRBJ2-7; a weak D match, TRBD2 (6 bases). The CDR3 contains 16 residues. In germline, CDR1 is LNHNV, CDR2 YYDKDF (reference sequence). The V gene lost 0 bases and the J gene lost 0 bases, with 12 bases spanning the gap. The CDR3 sequence: CATSRELAVSSYEQYF. CDR3 in DNA: TGTGCCACCAGCAGAGAGTTAGCGGTAAGCTCCTACGAGCAGTACTTC.

The rearrangement joins TRBV6-6 to TRBJ1-4; 8 positions agree with TRBD1. CDR3 size: 16 residues. In germline, CDR1 is MNHNY, CDR2 SVGAGI (reference sequence). V lost 2 bases to trimming and J lost 7 bases; unmatched junction nucleotides: 9. The CDR3 protein is CASSYTEGRGLEKLFF. The CDR3 DNA is TGTGCCAGCAGTTACACCGAGGGCAGGGGGCTTGAAAAACTGTTTTTT.

The chain recombines TRBV4-3 with TRBJ1-2; 9 bases are shared with TRBD1. CDR1 is LGHNA, CDR2 YSLEER, per germline. The CDR3 has 15 amino acids. Trimming removed 6 bases from V and 3 bases from J; junction bases left unmatched: 8. The CDR3 DNA is TGCGCCAGCAGTCCAACAGGGGGCCGTGACTATGGCTACACCTTC. Its protein is CASSPTGGRDYGYTF.

The chain has TRBV7-2 and TRBJ2-4; 13 bases are a match to TRBD2. With 3 bases clipped from V and 6 bases from J, the junction kept 8 bases outside the gene matches. CDR1 and CDR2 from the germline V gene are SGHTA and FQGNSA. CDR3 length: 17 residues. The CDR3 here is CASSFTLAGGPRNIQYF. The CDR3 bases are TGTGCCAGCAGCTTTACACTAGCGGGGGGGCCCAGAAACATTCAGTACTTC.

V gene TRBV27 combines with J gene TRBJ1-5, with 8 positions matching TRBD1. This CDR3 has 15 amino acids. Germline values: CDR1 MNHEY, CDR2 SMNVEV (reference sequence). Trimming at V came to 5 bases and at J to 6 bases, leaving 9 bases not matched to a gene. CDR3 DNA sequence: TGTGCCAGCAGTGCGGACAGGGTTGGCGGTCAGCCCCAGCATTTT. Its protein is CASSADRVGGQPQHF.

The table lists this clone with a count of one. V and J are TRBV15 and TRBJ2-7, with D tentatively TRBD2 (5 bases). The V and J ends lost 0 bases and 0 bases respectively, with 15 bases between them. The CDR3 length is 17 residues. The germline CDR1 and CDR2 sequences are LNHNV and YYDKDF (reference sequence). CDR3 in DNA: TGTGCCACCAGCAGAGACCCCCTAGCTACGTACTCCTACGAGCAGTACTTC. Protein product: CATSRDPLATYSYEQYF.

This clone has more than one count but fewer than ten. The V gene is TRBV29-1, the J gene TRBJ1-1, with 8 bases lining up with TRBD1. The CDR3 loop spans 13 amino acids. The germline V gene encodes CDR1 SQVTM and CDR2 ANQGSEA. J lost 5 bases, V lost 6 bases, and 8 bases had no gene match. The CDR3 sequence: CSVLPTGGTEAFF. The CDR3 bases are TGCAGCGTCCTCCCTACAGGGGGGACTGAAGCTTTCTTT.

This sequence joins TRBV6-1 and TRBJ2-7, with 12 bases identical to TRBD1. From germline, CDR1 is MNHNS and CDR2 SASEGT. J gave up 2 bases and V 6 bases, and 5 bases lay outside the gene matches. This CDR3 region has 15 residues. CDR3 sequence reads: CASRQGQGAPYEQYF. CDR3 DNA sequence: TGTGCCAGCAGACAGGGACAGGGGGCACCCTACGAGCAGTACTTC.

The chain is built from TRBV6-1 and TRBJ1-3; D uncertain. V shed 3 bases and J shed 0 bases, with 12 bases lying between them. The germline gives CDR1 MNHNS, CDR2 SASEGT. The CDR3 loop spans 16 amino acids. CDR3 coding DNA: TGTGCCAGCAGTGACCCTGGGCTCGGCTCTGGAAACACCATATATTTT. This codes for CASSDPGLGSGNTIYF.

The chain couples TRBV27 to TRBJ1-1; the match to TRBD1 covers 11 bases. Germline V CDR1 and CDR2: MNHEY, SMNVEV (reference sequence). The CDR3 loop spans 16 amino acids. Trimming took 5 bases from V and 1 from J; bases not matched to a gene: 6. CDR3 amino acids: CASSPRTGGWNTEAFF. The DNA of the CDR3 is TGTGCCAGCAGTCCGCGGACAGGGGGCTGGAACACTGAAGCTTTCTTT.

This chain links TRBV27 with TRBJ2-5; tentatively, D is TRBD2 (6 bases). Gene TRBJ2-7 matches the end of the DNA better, so the J call may be wrong. The CDR3 totals 17 residues. Per germline, CDR1 MNHEY and CDR2 SMNVEV (reference sequence). CDR3 nucleotide sequence: TGTGCCAGCAGTTTAATATTGGATTCGGGGACTCGTCTCGAGCAGTACTTC. Encoded protein: CASSLILDSGTRLEQYF.

A single count supports this clone. The chain recombines TRBV14 with TRBJ2-2; D ambiguous. Trimming shortened V by 0 bases and J by 7 bases, and 3 bases separated the two germline ends. Germline V CDR1 and CDR2: SGHDN, FVKESK. The CDR3 is made up of 12 amino acids. The CDR3 DNA is TGTGCCAGCAGCCAAGATTACGGGGAGCTGTTTTTT. Translating it yields CASSQDYGELFF. The full variable domain, in which reference TRBV14 and TRBJ2-2 provide the parts outside the CDR3, is EAGVTQFPSHSVIEKGQTVTLRCDPISGHDNLYWYRRVMGKEIKFLLHFVKESKQDESGMPNNRFLAERTGGTYSTLKVQPAELEDSGVYFCASSQDYGELFFGEGSRLTVL.

The rearrangement links TRBV9 to TRBJ2-3, with TRBD2 matching 11 bases. There are 18 residues in the CDR3. Germline CDR1 SGDLS, CDR2 YYNGEE. V lost 4 bases and J lost 0; bases outside the gene matches: 10. The CDR3 here is CASSQLASGGYSTDTQYF. CDR3 coding DNA: TGTGCCAGCAGCCAGCTGGCTAGCGGGGGGTATAGCACAGATACGCAGTATTTT.

The chain couples TRBV7-2 to TRBJ1-2, with D possibly being TRBD1 (6 bases). This CDR3 region has 13 residues. CDR1 and CDR2 (germline): SGHTA, FQGNSA. Trimming took off 4 bases at V and 5 bases at J, with 11 bases between the two ends. The CDR3 bases are TGTGCCAGCAGCTCCGGACAGTTTTATGGCTACACCTTC. Its protein is CASSSGQFYGYTF.

As DNA, the CDR3 is TGTGCCAGCAGCTTGTCACAGGGGGGTTACAATGAGCAGTTCTTC. Protein product: CASSLSQGGYNEQFF. The chain links TRBV5-4 to TRBJ2-1; 8 positions match TRBD1. Trimming at V came to 1 base and at J to 4 bases, leaving 4 bases not matched to a gene. The CDR3 length is 15 residues. The V gene's germline CDR1 is SGHNT and CDR2 YYREEE (reference sequence). The complete variable domain, with remaining parts taken from reference TRBV5-4 and TRBJ2-1, reads ETGVTQSPTHLIKTRGQQVTLRCSSQSGHNTVSWYQQALGQGPQFIFQYYREEENGRGNFPPRFSGLQFPNYSSELNVNALELDDSALYLCASSLSQGGYNEQFFGPGTRLTVL.

The rearrangement links TRBV7-3 to TRBJ2-2; D possibly corresponds to TRBD2 (5 bases). V lost 5 bases and J lost 1, with 11 bases in between. The CDR3 has 15 amino acids. CDR1 and CDR2 (germline): SGHTA, FQGTGA. The CDR3 coding sequence is TGTGCCAGCAGCCCCGGACTGGGGAACACCGGGGAGCTGTTTTTT. It translates to CASSPGLGNTGELFF.

This chain connects TRBV2 to TRBJ2-2, with a possible D match to TRBD2 (5 bases). CDR1 and CDR2 from the germline V gene are SNHLY and FYNNEI. The CDR3 is made up of 15 amino acids. V lost 8 bases and J lost 4, with 17 bases in between. DNA of the CDR3: TGTGCCAGCTCAGTAGGCCGGAGCGGCACCGGGGAGCTGTTTTTT. As protein: CASSVGRSGTGELFF.

This rearrangement joins TRBV11-3 to TRBJ2-5; D remains unclear. The CDR3 has 13 residues. CDR1 SGHNT and CDR2 YENEEA come from the germline V gene. The V and J ends lost 2 bases and 5 bases respectively, with 9 bases between them. The CDR3 here is CASSLYGSETQYF. The DNA for the CDR3 is TGTGCCAGCAGCTTATACGGGTCGGAGACCCAGTACTTC. The variable domain in full, completed from reference TRBV11-3 and TRBJ2-5, reads EAGVVQSPRYKIIEKKQPVAFWCNPISGHNTLYWYLQNLGQGPELLIRYENEEAVDDSQLPKDRFSAERLKGVDSTLKIQPAELGDSAVYLCASSLYGSETQYFGPGTRLLVL.